This T cell receptor (beta chain) was captured by sequencing in a study of cytomegalovirus exposure and HLA in healthy donors. Study-wide results and limits: The number of N-insertions in an Asian-associated ancestry cluster was reportedly below the 666-donor mean in a later analysis.

V shed 1 base, J shed 3 bases, and the junction held 9 bases outside the gene matches. The CDR3 loop spans 16 amino acids. Looked up from germline, CDR1 is LGHNA and CDR2 is YNFKEQ. 60 Vbeta and 13 Jbeta primers were used in PCR. Using immunoSEQ multiplex PCR, the repertoire was profiled, and TCRdb retains in-frame clones only, with some absent. Among about 170,000 clones listed, about 75% were seen once. Regarding this clone: Its antigen is undetermined.

The rearrangement uses TRBV4-2 and TRBJ2-7; TRBD2 agrees at 7 bases. The sequence was obtained from a female donor in good health and CMV-seronegative. Sequencing input: PBMCs. In DNA, the CDR3 is TGTGCCAGCAGCCAAGTCGGGGGGTGGACTAACTACGAGCAGTACTTC. Amino acids: CASSQVGGWTNYEQYF.